This entry features one T cell receptor (beta chain) sequence. This clone was seen a few times. Its recognized antigen is unknown. The sample holds no much larger clone one base away, and base qualities are not on file. Genomic DNA was isolated from the sorted cells so that the TCRbeta CDR3 region could be sequenced. TCRbeta CDR3 regions were sequenced using the immunoSEQ Assay. The table was pulled from immuneACCESS by TCRdb, which kept in-frame rearrangements only. Such tables lose some clones; where checked, under half of the loss comes from unresolved V genes, and the rest has no known cause. The sample table lists under 100,000 clones, roughly 90% of them with a count of one. The ten largest clones add up to more than 0.15% of the sample. The source of the sample is a study of OX40 agonist ivuxolimab in advanced cancers. Regarding the research as a whole: Ivuxolimab was an agonistic, fully human IgG2 monoclonal antibody directed against OX40 (CD134), a costimulatory receptor. Intravenous ivuxolimab was administered to patients every 2 weeks at six dose levels: 0.01, 0.1, 0.3, 1.5, 3 and 10 mg/kg. Prior anti-PD-1, anti-PD-L1 or anti-CTLA-4 therapy was permitted, and checkpoint inhibitors had been received by about two fifths of dose-escalation patients. Among the approximately 50 dose-escalation patients, about 20 had hepatocellular carcinoma, approximately 15 melanoma, 9 renal cell carcinoma and 9 head and neck cancer. Partial responses occurred in three dose-escalation patients, of whom one had hepatocellular carcinoma and two had cutaneous melanoma. The paper reports the monotherapy dose-escalation portion (N ≈ 52 patients) of the phase I ivuxolimab trial. Peripheral TCRbeta sequencing was intended to test whether TCR sequence diversity was altered and clonal T-cell expansion was caused by ivuxolimab. In the dose-escalation cohort, 75% to 85% of patients were male, and the mean age was roughly 60 years with a range of roughly 23 to 79.

Relative to germline, V is 7 bases shorter and J is 0 bases shorter, with 13 bases between their ends. For CDR1 and CDR2, the germline V gene lists MDHEN and SYDVKM. Spanning cysteine to phenylalanine, the CDR3 consists of 15 amino acids. Just CDR3 DNA is preserved here, 45 bases in frame from base 1. What the authors observed across the whole study: At doses from 0.1 to 3.0 mg/kg, clonal expansion was seen in both CD4+ and CD8+ blood T cells between baseline and week 6. Low levels of normalized T-cell clonal expansion were also seen in some patients who did not respond. The antigen specificity of the clonally expanded peripheral T cells was not determined. On average, CD8+ T cells showed more expanded clones than CD4+ T cells after ivuxolimab. In partial responders in the 0.1-3.0 mg/kg groups, normalized peripheral clonal expansion was found to be among the lowest, especially among CD8+ T cells.

The trial excluded patients who had a history of autoimmune disease or were on systemic immunosuppression. Peripheral blood for TCR sequencing was drawn from every dose cohort at baseline, at cycle 4 day 1 and at cycle 7 day 1. The samples were drawn from a first-in-human, open-label, multicenter phase I dose-escalation trial of ivuxolimab. Adults with locally advanced or metastatic melanoma, renal cell carcinoma, hepatocellular carcinoma or head and neck squamous cell carcinoma were enrolled in the trial. Before TCR sequencing, CD4+ T cells and CD8+ T cells from peripheral blood were sorted into separate populations.

The chain couples TRBV28 to TRBJ2-1; a tentative D match to TRBD1 spans 7 bases. The source is an adult with an advanced solid tumor such as melanoma, head and neck, liver or kidney cancer. The sample consisted of CD4+ or CD8+ T cells sorted from blood, taken in a trial of the OX40 agonist ivuxolimab. The sequenced DNA is TGTGCCAGCATTTCGGGGGACAGCTCCTACAATGAGCAGTTCTTC. This gives the protein CASISGDSSYNEQFF.